This T cell receptor (beta chain) was profiled in a study of regulatory T cells in long-lasting Graves disease. As for the study in general: Graves' patients with a new diagnosis had received antithyroid drugs under 3 months. General observations from the study: Newly diagnosed Graves' patients had higher TCR diversity than persistent ones.

Time point denoted: newly diagnosed GD, antithyroid drugs for less than 3 months. PBMC RNA served as the TCR library source. TCR beta libraries were built with iRepertoire HTBI primers and Arm-PCR of CDR3 regions. As originally analysed: Across the samples, identification revealed just over 60 TRBV and about 13 TRBJ segments. TCRdb reprocessed the multiplex PCR reads with MiXCR, giving one entry per CDR3 protein. The V and J calls, along with clone size, are taken from TCRdb and not from the paper's own processing. The sample includes about 350,000 distinct CDR3 sequences, around 16% seen only once; the top ten take around 20%. Many counts were recorded for this clonotype. Its antigen is unknown. These records were also assigned to another study, of T cells in Graves' hyperthyroidism and ophthalmopathy.

The specimen comprised peripheral blood mononuclear cells (PBMCs), sampled at new diagnosis, from a patient treated with antithyroid drugs. This sequence originates from a young woman with Graves disease.

CDR3 DNA: TGTGCCAGCAGCCAAACACGGGGGAGGTCGAACACTGAAGCTTTCTTT. It encodes CASSQTRGRSNTEAFF. The gene calls are TRBV3-1 and TRBJ1-1; TRBD1 might be the D (5 bases). Germline CDR1 and CDR2: LGHDT and YNNKEL (reference sequence). Between the trimmed V and J ends, which lost 2 bases and 1 base, there was a span of 14 bases. This CDR3 region has 16 residues.